This T cell receptor beta chain was profiled in a study of blood T cell repertoires in COVID-19. As for the study in general: Whether acute or convalescent, the COVID-19 samples came from the United States, Italy and Spain. The cDNA or gDNA used as material had been derived from T cells, B-cell-depleted T cells, or PBMCs.

The V gene's germline CDR1 is PRHDT and CDR2 FYEKMQ (reference sequence). This CDR3 has 14 residues. Deletions cut 3 bases from V and 0 bases from J, with 6 bases between. Original processing notes: Amplifying reference gene primers gave estimates of nucleated cell counts. Data came from immunoSEQ multiplex PCR; TCRdb stores just in-frame clones and leaves some out. V and J calls and clone size are copied from that table; D and trimming were computed from the DNA. Among hundreds of thousands of clones listed, 88% were seen once. V gene TRBV13 combines with J gene TRBJ1-3; D gene unclear. The source of this sequence is a woman in her seventies with COVID-19, enrolled during active disease. The sequenced sample consisted of peripheral blood. Here the CDR3 reads CASSFSSSGNTIYF. For the CDR3, the DNA is TGTGCCAGCAGCTTTTCCAGCTCTGGAAACACCATATATTTT.